The sequence of this TCR beta chain was determined in a study of identical twins. This clonotype was observed at least ten times. What it binds is not known. Findings and limits, study-wide: While abundant cord blood beta clonotypes carried fewer insertions, memory repertoires showed no such pattern. Twins' surplus sharing was weaker for beta out-of-frame sequences.

Trimming at V came to 6 bases and at J to 0 bases, leaving 5 bases not matched to a gene. This CDR3 comprises 15 residues. Germline CDR1 is SQVTM and CDR2 is ANQGSEA. One entry per CDR3 protein, called by TCRdb with MiXCR from the 5' RACE reads. Of roughly 710,000 distinct CDR3 sequences detected, roughly 6% appear once; the ten largest clones hold roughly 1.6%. Sequenced input: naive T cells sorted from blood. This TCR came from a man aged 18 to 30 in good health. V gene TRBV29-1 combines with J gene TRBJ2-6; 7 nucleotides line up with TRBD1. The DNA of the CDR3 is TGCAGCGTCGCCGGGACAGACTCTGGGGCCAACGTCCTGACTTTC. This gives the protein CSVAGTDSGANVLTF. Full variable domain (missing parts from reference TRBV29-1 and TRBJ2-6): SAVISQKPSRDICQRGTSLTIQCQVDSQVTMMFWYRQQPGQSLTLIATANQGSEATYESGFVIDKFPISRPNLTFSTLTVSNMSPEDSSIYLCSVAGTDSGANVLTFGAGSRLTVL.